The clone carrying this TCR beta chain was seen repeatedly, ten times or more. Its antigen is unidentified. The sample belongs to a study of human T cells and chemical hapten exposure. In germline, CDR1 is SEHNR, CDR2 FQNEAQ (reference sequence). The J segment lost 6 bases and the V segment lost 4 bases, leaving 4 bases of the junction unmatched. The CDR3 extends over 14 amino acids. Findings and caveats of the study: As patch test score rose, PT1 expanded TCR counts tended to rise as well.

Time point specified: pre-sensitization, week 0. Treatment reported: therapeutic diphenylcyclopropenone sensitization with weekly scalp DPC. TCRdb passed the RACE reads through MiXCR, listing each CDR3 protein once. The data show approximately 400,000 distinct CDR3 sequences, roughly 5% seen once. The sequenced sample was whole blood, obtained in connection with sensitization to the hapten diphenylcyclopropenone (DPC). This receptor was obtained from a woman aged 45-59 years with alopecia areata. Some clones in this sample may be carry-over from other donors' samples. V and J are TRBV7-9 and TRBJ1-1, with TRBD1 identical over 11 bases. The CDR3 bases are TGTGCCAGCAGCTCACGGACAGGGGGCTCTGAAGCTTTCTTT. It specifies CASSSRTGGSEAFF.